This T cell receptor (beta chain) was identified during a study of regulatory T cells in long-lasting Graves disease. The CDR3 extends over 16 amino acids. V lost 5 bases, J lost 2 bases, and 16 bases lay in between. CDR3-region Arm-PCR and iRepertoire HTBI primers produced the TCR beta libraries. TCRdb re-derived calls from the multiplex PCR reads in MiXCR, one entry per CDR3 protein. In the table there are roughly 420,000 distinct CDR3 sequences, 14% of which are singletons. General study points: Between persistent patients, 2,500 to 3,500 public clonotypes were shared, exceeding the 966 shared between new patients.

Time point noted: newly diagnosed GD, antithyroid drugs for less than 3 months. PBMC RNA served as the TCR library source. This clonotype was observed many times. Its antigen is unknown. These data were also reused for a study on T cells in Graves' hyperthyroidism and ophthalmopathy.

The clonotype was recovered from a woman aged 50 to 60 with Graves disease. This material consisted of peripheral blood mononuclear cells (PBMCs), taken at new diagnosis, from a patient treated with antithyroid drugs. The rearrangement uses TRBV12-3 or TRBV12-4 and TRBJ1-5; maybe TRBD1 (6 bases). The DNA of the CDR3 is TGTGCCAGCAGTCGGGGGGGCAGGGGTGGCAATCAGCCCCAGCATTTT. Its translation is CASSRGGRGGNQPQHF.